The rows below give T cell receptor beta chains drawn from one sample of a study of OX40 agonist ivuxolimab in advanced cancers. This table comes from immunoSEQ multiplex PCR, and its TCRdb copy is limited to in-frame clones, with some not included. The table includes 100,000 to 150,000 clones, 92% detected once. The material sequenced was CD4+ or CD8+ T cells sorted from blood, taken in a trial of the OX40 agonist ivuxolimab. These receptors were collected from an adult with an advanced solid tumor such as melanoma, head and neck, liver or kidney cancer. Each CDR3 is given with its conserved first and last residue. The D gene is left open where the match is weak. A clone size is listed for some rows: how often the clone was seen (once, few, many), or a class if it is expanded.

TRBV4-3,-,TRBJ1-2,-,CASSQEFPGGYGYTF,TGCGCCAGCAGCCAAGAATTTCCGGGGGGCTATGGCTACACCTTC
TRBV10-3,-,TRBJ2-1,-,CAISESTRNEQFF,TGTGCCATCAGTGAGTCGACCCGCAATGAGCAGTTCTTC
TRBV5-6,once,TRBJ1-2,TRBD1,CASRETGGFYGYTF,TGTGCCAGCAGAGAGACAGGGGGATTCTATGGCTACACCTTC
TRBV4-2,-,TRBJ2-1,TRBD2,CASSQGPAGHEQFF,TGTGCCAGCAGCCAAGGTCCAGCGGGGCATGAGCAGTTCTTC
TRBV19,-,TRBJ1-1,-,CASSIAPGQGGAFF,TGTGCCAGTAGTATAGCCCCGGGACAAGGAGGAGCTTTCTTT
TRBV28,-,TRBJ2-5,TRBD2,CASTAGGIGETQYF,TGTGCCAGCACGGCGGGAGGTATTGGAGAGACCCAGTACTTC
TRBV5-8,-,TRBJ2-7,TRBD1,CASSLTGGVEQYF,TGTGCCAGCAGCTTAACAGGGGGCGTCGAGCAGTACTTC
TRBV28,-,TRBJ2-7,-,CASSSLTSVEQYF,TGTGCCAGCAGTTCCCTGACTTCCGTAGAGCAGTACTTC
TRBV7-7,-,TRBJ2-1,-,CASTPEGGGEQFF,TGTGCTAGCACCCCCGAGGGCGGAGGGGAGCAGTTCTTC
TRBV6-5,-,TRBJ1-5,-,CASSPAGGNQPQHF,TGTGCCAGCAGTCCCGCAGGGGGCAATCAGCCCCAGCATTTT
TRBV7-9,-,TRBJ1-2,-,CASSLPGHYGYTF,TGTGCCAGCAGCTTACCAGGGCACTATGGCTACACCTTC
TRBV18,-,TRBJ1-1,-,CASSQDRSEAFF,TGTGCCAGCTCTCAGGACAGATCTGAAGCTTTCTTT
TRBV28,-,TRBJ1-5,TRBD1,CASHGDRLNQPQHF,TGTGCATCCCACGGGGACAGACTCAATCAGCCCCAGCATTTT
TRBV9,-,TRBJ2-5,-,CASSVGGRETQYF,TGTGCCAGCAGCGTAGGGGGGCGTGAGACCCAGTACTTC
TRBV5-8,-,TRBJ1-1,TRBD1,CASSLSGRGRTEAFF,TGTGCCAGCAGCTTGTCTGGCAGGGGGCGAACTGAAGCTTTCTTT
TRBV18,once,TRBJ2-2,TRBD2,CASSPVLAGSTGELFF,TGTGCCAGCTCACCTGTACTAGCGGGTTCCACCGGGGAGCTGTTTTTT
TRBV6-6,-,TRBJ1-3,-,CASTIGEGQSYTIYF,TGTGCCAGCACCATAGGAGAGGGACAATCTTACACCATATATTTT
TRBV6-5,-,TRBJ2-5,-,CASKGPPGVETQYF,TGTGCCAGCAAGGGTCCTCCAGGGGTTGAGACCCAGTACTTC
TRBV7-8,-,TRBJ2-5,-,CASSPESGRKYETQYF,TGTGCCAGCAGCCCTGAGTCGGGACGCAAATACGAGACCCAGTACTTC
TRBV9,-,TRBJ2-3,-,CASSPRLGAGSTDTQYF,TGTGCCAGCAGCCCCCGGCTGGGGGCGGGGAGCACAGATACGCAGTATTTT
TRBV5-1,-,TRBJ1-1,TRBD1,CASSSGTVGTEAFF,TGCGCCAGCAGCAGCGGGACAGTCGGCACTGAAGCTTTCTTT
TRBV29-1,-,TRBJ1-2,TRBD1,CSGTRDSRYGYTF,TGCAGCGGTACAAGGGACAGCCGATATGGCTACACCTTC
TRBV7-8,-,TRBJ2-1,-,CASSLSPLSGDKFF,TGTGCCAGCAGTTTATCACCACTATCGGGGGACAAGTTCTTC
TRBV2,-,TRBJ2-3,-,CASSERPGWADTQYF,TGTGCCAGCAGTGAAAGACCGGGGTGGGCAGATACGCAGTATTTT
TRBV7-2,-,TRBJ2-7,TRBD2,CASSLSGSLSSYEQYF,TGTGCCAGCAGCTTAAGCGGGAGTCTTAGCTCCTACGAGCAGTACTTC
TRBV5-1,few,TRBJ2-3,-,CASSFRDTDTQYF,TGCGCCAGCAGCTTCAGGGACACAGATACGCAGTATTTT
TRBV4-1,-,TRBJ1-6,TRBD1,CASSQDGLPGQYNSPLHF,TGCGCCAGCAGCCAAGATGGACTACCGGGACAGTATAATTCACCCCTCCACTTT
TRBV5-6,-,TRBJ1-1,-,CASSPGGSGARSFF,TGTGCCAGCAGCCCGGGGGGATCCGGGGCCCGCTCTTTCTTT
TRBV28,-,TRBJ1-4,-,CASRQGAWEKLFF,TGTGCCAGCAGACAGGGTGCTTGGGAAAAACTGTTTTTT
TRBV5-1,-,TRBJ2-3,TRBD2,CASSPAGVGDTQYF,TGCGCCAGCAGCCCAGCGGGAGTCGGAGATACGCAGTATTTT
TRBV5-1,-,TRBJ1-2,-,CASSFQGGYGYTF,TGCGCCAGCAGCTTCCAGGGAGGGTATGGCTACACCTTC
TRBV10-3,once,TRBJ1-5,TRBD1,CAISDSDRGHQPQHF,TGTGCCATCAGTGACTCGGACAGGGGGCATCAGCCCCAGCATTTT
TRBV7-3,-,TRBJ2-1,-,CASSLLPSESSYNEQFF,TGTGCCAGCAGCTTATTGCCTAGCGAAAGCTCCTACAATGAGCAGTTCTTC
TRBV18,-,TRBJ2-2,TRBD2,CASSEPGLAGTGELFF,TGTGCCAGCTCGGAACCGGGACTAGCAGGGACCGGGGAGCTGTTTTTT
TRBV5-8,once,TRBJ1-3,-,CASATPDASGNTIYF,TGTGCCAGCGCCACCCCCGACGCCTCTGGAAACACCATATATTTT
TRBV29-1,-,TRBJ2-7,TRBD1,CSVREGTGAYEQYF,TGCAGCGTGAGGGAGGGGACAGGGGCCTACGAGCAGTACTTC
TRBV11-2,-,TRBJ2-7,-,CASSLVPPPGPEGEQYF,TGTGCCAGCAGCTTAGTACCCCCTCCGGGACCCGAGGGGGAGCAGTACTTC
TRBV19,-,TRBJ2-1,-,CASTSWDEQFF,TGTGCCAGTACCTCCTGGGATGAGCAGTTCTTC
TRBV28,-,TRBJ1-2,-,CASSTTGYGYTF,TGTGCCAGCAGTACGACGGGTTATGGCTACACCTTC
TRBV7-3,-,TRBJ1-1,-,CASSLSLAGVTEAFF,TGTGCCAGCAGCTTAAGTCTTGCCGGGGTGACTGAAGCTTTCTTT
TRBV2,-,TRBJ2-7,-,CASSEVSQGRGEQYF,TGTGCCAGCAGTGAAGTTAGTCAGGGGCGAGGGGAGCAGTACTTC
TRBV27,-,TRBJ2-5,-,CASSLSGTPGETQYF,TGTGCCAGCAGTTTATCGGGGACTCCGGGGGAGACCCAGTACTTC
TRBV11-2,-,TRBJ2-1,-,CASRGPNEQFF,TGTGCCAGCAGGGGCCCTAATGAGCAGTTCTTC
TRBV5-1,-,TRBJ1-4,-,CASSPQKATNEKLFF,TGCGCCAGCAGCCCCCAAAAAGCAACTAATGAAAAACTGTTTTTT
TRBV7-9,-,TRBJ2-7,-,CASSLEIGAGEQYF,TGTGCCAGCAGCTTAGAAATTGGGGCAGGTGAGCAGTACTTC
TRBV6-5,-,TRBJ2-4,-,CASSYSYGLAKNIQYF,TGTGCCAGCAGTTACTCGTATGGACTAGCCAAAAACATTCAGTACTTC
TRBV5-8,-,TRBJ2-7,TRBD1,CASSLRDSGRYEQYF,TGTGCCAGCAGCTTGCGGGACAGTGGCCGCTACGAGCAGTACTTC
TRBV7-2,-,TRBJ2-7,TRBD2,CASSLEASGRYEQYF,TGTGCCAGCAGCTTAGAGGCTAGCGGGAGGTACGAGCAGTACTTC
TRBV2,-,TRBJ2-2,-,CASIFLPNTGELFF,TGTGCCAGCATTTTTCTGCCTAACACCGGGGAGCTGTTTTTT
TRBV25-1,once,TRBJ1-5,-,CASSEYAQGHNQPQHF,TGTGCCAGCAGTGAATATGCCCAGGGGCACAATCAGCCCCAGCATTTT
TRBV28,once,TRBJ1-6,TRBD1,CASSPWDRDDSPLHF,TGTGCCAGCAGTCCCTGGGACAGGGACGATTCACCCCTCCACTTT
TRBV14,-,TRBJ2-7,-,CASSTRRYYEQYF,TGTGCCAGCAGCACGAGGCGATACTACGAGCAGTACTTC
TRBV9,-,TRBJ2-3,-,CASSAQGRTDTQYF,TGTGCCAGCAGCGCACAGGGGAGGACAGATACGCAGTATTTT
TRBV2,-,TRBJ2-2,-,CASRVFPGELFF,TGTGCCAGCAGGGTATTTCCCGGGGAGCTGTTTTTT
TRBV7-9,-,TRBJ1-5,-,CASSSQPQHF,TGTGCCAGCAGCTCCCAGCCCCAGCATTTT
TRBV5-8,-,TRBJ2-5,-,CASSLEGHLKETQYF,TGTGCCAGCAGCTTGGAGGGACACCTAAAAGAGACCCAGTACTTC
TRBV9,-,TRBJ1-2,-,CASSVESGTDYGYTF,TGTGCCAGCAGCGTAGAGTCGGGTACGGACTATGGCTACACCTTC
TRBV5-1,-,TRBJ2-1,-,CASSLPTGYNEQFF,TGCGCCAGCAGCTTGCCAACTGGGTACAATGAGCAGTTCTTC
TRBV11-2,-,TRBJ1-1,-,CASSLQGRAEAFF,TGTGCCAGCAGCTTACAGGGGCGTGCTGAAGCTTTCTTT